These 16 T cell receptor beta chains came from one sample sequenced in a study of blood T cell repertoires in COVID-19. Some clones are missing from TCRdb's copy, which holds only in-frame ones; the method was immunoSEQ multiplex PCR. The sample has some 40,000 clones; 80% are singletons. What was sequenced was peripheral blood. These receptors originate from a man older than 75 with active or convalescent COVID-19.

The CDR3, as DNA: TGCAGCGTGGGGGGGGATTCTAATGAAAAACTGTTTTTT. The encoded protein is CSVGGDSNEKLFF. The rearrangement links TRBV29-1 to TRBJ1-4; tentatively, D is TRBD1 (5 bases). Trimming shortened V by 6 bases and J by 3 bases, and 11 bases separated the two germline ends. CDR3 length: 13 amino acids. CDR1 SQVTM and CDR2 ANQGSEA come from the germline V gene. Filled out from reference TRBV29-1 and TRBJ1-4, the complete variable domain reads SAVISQKPSRDICQRGTSLTIQCQVDSQVTMMFWYRQQPGQSLTLIATANQGSEATYESGFVIDKFPISRPNLTFSTLTVSNMSPEDSSIYLCSVGGDSNEKLFFGSGTQLSVL.

The chain uses TRBV13 and TRBJ2-7, with 10 bases fitting TRBD1. This CDR3 contains 16 residues. After removal of 3 bases from V and 6 bases from J, the junction contained 11 bases not matched to a gene. CDR1 and CDR2 from the germline V gene are PRHDT and FYEKMQ (reference sequence). The CDR3 DNA sequence: TGTGCCAGCAGCTTCTTTACCCGGGACAGGGGTTTCGAGCAGTACTTC. It codes for CASSFFTRDRGFEQYF.

V is TRBV2 and J is TRBJ2-5; 12 positions agree with TRBD2. V lost 5 bases to trimming and J lost 1 base; unmatched junction nucleotides: 2. The CDR3 contains 15 residues. Germline CDR1 is SNHLY and CDR2 is FYNNEI. The CDR3 bases are TGTGCCAGCAGTCTAGCGGGGGGGCCCCAAGAGACCCAGTACTTC. Amino acid sequence: CASSLAGGPQETQYF. The full variable domain, in which reference TRBV2 and TRBJ2-5 provide the parts outside the CDR3, is EPEVTQTPSHQVTQMGQEVILRCVPISNHLYFYWYRQILGQKVEFLVSFYNNEISEKSEIFDDQFSVERPDGSNFTLKIRSTKLEDSAMYFCASSLAGGPQETQYFGPGTRLLVL.

Here the CDR3 reads CASSAGTGNTGELFF. In DNA, the CDR3 is TGTGCCAGCAGCGCCGGGACAGGGAACACCGGGGAGCTGTTTTTT. The chain couples TRBV9 to TRBJ2-2; 8 bases are shared with TRBD1. With V trimmed by 3 bases and J by 1 base, 2 bases remained unmatched. This CDR3 region has 15 residues. The germline gives CDR1 SGDLS, CDR2 YYNGEE.

The CDR3 loop is CASSTRAGVAKNIQYF. In nucleotides, the CDR3 is TGTGCCAGTAGTACAAGAGCGGGGGTAGCCAAAAACATTCAGTACTTC. The chain links TRBV19 to TRBJ2-4; 8 bases match TRBD2. Per the germline V gene, CDR1 is LNHDA and CDR2 is SQIVND (reference sequence). This CDR3 is 16 amino acids long. J lost 0 bases, V lost 4 bases, and 5 bases had no gene match.

This clone was seen only a few times. This chain links TRBV28 with TRBJ1-5; TRBD1 matches at 9 bases. CDR3 size: 14 residues. Per germline, CDR1 MDHEN and CDR2 SYDVKM. V gave up 6 bases and J gave up 7 bases; unmatched junction bases: 7. This CDR3 reads CASRRTGVGQPQHF. The CDR3 region has the DNA TGTGCCAGCAGGAGGACAGGGGTAGGGCAGCCCCAGCATTTT. Full variable domain (missing parts from reference TRBV28 and TRBJ1-5): DVKVTQSSRYLVKRTGEKVFLECVQDMDHENMFWYRQDPGLGLRLIYFSYDVKMKEKGDIPEGYSVSREKKERFSLILESASTNQTSMYLCASRRTGVGQPQHFGDGTRLSIL.

This clone was seen just once. The rearrangement joins TRBV7-9 to TRBJ2-7; 7 positions agree with TRBD1. This CDR3 is built from 15 residues. Germline V gene data show CDR1 as SEHNR and CDR2 as FQNEAQ (reference sequence). J was trimmed by 3 bases and V by 3 bases; bases with no gene match: 8. The CDR3 DNA reads as TGTGCCAGCAGCTTTACCCGACAGGGAAACTACGAGCAGTACTTC. It is translated as CASSFTRQGNYEQYF.

The genes are TRBV4-2 and TRBJ2-7; 14 nucleotides align to TRBD2. J lost 6 bases, V lost 0 bases, and 10 bases had no gene match. The CDR3 runs to 18 residues. Germline V lookup: CDR1 LGHNA, CDR2 YNFKEQ. The CDR3 loop is CASSQDKSTSGRVSEQYF. CDR3 in DNA: TGTGCCAGCAGCCAAGACAAATCGACTAGCGGGAGGGTTAGCGAGCAGTACTTC.

The J gene is TRBJ2-7, the V gene TRBV9; D perhaps matches TRBD2 (6 bases). The CDR3 has 15 amino acids. V lost 0 bases and J lost 5, with 15 bases in between. The germline V gene encodes CDR1 SGDLS and CDR2 YYNGEE. The CDR3 is CASSVGGRSIDEQYF. For the CDR3, the DNA is TGTGCCAGCAGCGTAGGAGGGAGGTCCATCGACGAGCAGTACTTC.

The chain employs TRBV5-1 and TRBJ2-3; 11 bases are shared with TRBD2. Unmatched junction bases numbered 4, after V lost 3 bases and J lost 1 base. CDR3 length: 16 amino acids. CDR1 is SGHRS and CDR2 is YFSETQ in the germline V gene. CDR3 loop: CASSWGGLAGTDTQYF. For the CDR3, the DNA is TGCGCCAGCAGCTGGGGGGGACTAGCGGGCACAGATACGCAGTATTTT.

V usage is TRBV11-2 and J usage is TRBJ1-5; TRBD1 agrees at 10 bases. The CDR3 has 15 amino acids. Germline loops: CDR1 SGHAT, CDR2 FQNNGV. The ends lost 1 base at V and 6 bases at J; junction bases unmatched: 3. CDR3 sequence: CASSLGGQGGQPQHF. CDR3 nucleotides: TGTGCCAGCAGCTTAGGAGGACAGGGGGGTCAGCCCCAGCATTTT. Together with reference TRBV11-2 and TRBJ1-5, the CDR3 gives the full variable domain: EAGVAQSPRYKIIEKRQSVAFWCNPISGHATLYWYQQILGQGPKLLIQFQNNGVVDDSQLPKDRFSAERLKGVDSTLKIQPAKLEDSAVYLCASSLGGQGGQPQHFGDGTRLSIL.

The chain has TRBV2 and TRBJ1-5, with D possibly TRBD1 on 6 matching bases. V gave up 6 bases and J gave up 4 bases, with 10 bases separating them. CDR1 is SNHLY, CDR2 FYNNEI, per germline. CDR3 size: 13 residues. The CDR3 DNA reads TGTGCCAGCAGGGGTGGACAGAATCAGCCCCAGCATTTT. Its protein is CASRGGQNQPQHF.

The rearrangement links TRBV11-1 to TRBJ1-1; unclear D gene. This CDR3 comprises 15 residues. V shed 1 base and J shed 4 bases, with 13 bases lying between them. Germline V gene lookup returns CDR1 SGHAT and CDR2 FQDESV (reference sequence). The CDR3 DNA reads as TGTGCCAGCAGCTTAGGTTCGCATTCGGGCACTGAAGCTTTCTTT. The encoded protein is CASSLGSHSGTEAFF. The variable domain in full, with the rest retrieved from reference TRBV11-1 and TRBJ1-1, is EAEVAQSPRYKITEKSQAVAFWCDPISGHATLYWYRQILGQGPELLVQFQDESVVDDSQLPKDRFSAERLKGVDSTLKIQPAELGDSAMYLCASSLGSHSGTEAFFGQGTRLTVV.

The chain couples TRBV6-4 to TRBJ2-3; D may be TRBD1 (5 bases). Trimming removed 4 bases from V and 4 bases from J, with 18 bases in between. The CDR3 extends over 16 amino acids. Per germline, CDR1 MRHNA and CDR2 SNTAGT. DNA for the CDR3: TGTGCCAGCAGTGGGGGCCCTCCTCGTGGAGCAGATACGCAGTATTTT. Translated, it gives CASSGGPPRGADTQYF.

The chain carries TRBV15 and TRBJ2-5; 14 bases line up with TRBD2. Germline CDR1 and CDR2: LNHNV and YYDKDF (reference sequence). There are 18 residues in the CDR3. Trimming removed 8 bases from V and 0 bases from J; junction bases left unmatched: 11. The CDR3 bases are TGTGCCACCGGACGACTAGCGGGGGGGCCAGGATACCAAGAGACCCAGTACTTC. Translated: CATGRLAGGPGYQETQYF. Full variable domain (outside the CDR3, taken from reference TRBV15 and TRBJ2-5): DAMVIQNPRYQVTQFGKPVTLSCSQTLNHNVMYWYQQKSSQAPKLLFHYYDKDFNNEADTPDNFQSRRPNTSFCFLDIRSPGLGDTAMYLCATGRLAGGPGYQETQYFGPGTRLLVL.

This clone turned up a few times. The J gene is TRBJ2-2, the V gene TRBV7-9; 7 nucleotides align to TRBD2. CDR1 and CDR2 (germline): SEHNR, FQNEAQ (reference sequence). Trimming cost V 5 bases and J 2 bases; bases outside gene matches: 11. The CDR3 runs to 17 residues. The CDR3 spells CASSPTLAGPNTGELFF. CDR3 nucleotides: TGTGCCAGCAGCCCGACATTAGCGGGTCCTAACACCGGGGAGCTGTTTTTT.